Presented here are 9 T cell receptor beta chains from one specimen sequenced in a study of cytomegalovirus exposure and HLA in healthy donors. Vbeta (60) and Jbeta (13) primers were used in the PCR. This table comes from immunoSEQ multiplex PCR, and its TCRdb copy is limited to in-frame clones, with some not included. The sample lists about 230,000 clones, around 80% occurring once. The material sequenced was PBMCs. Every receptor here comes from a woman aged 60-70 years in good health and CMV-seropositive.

This chain's CDR3 is CSVEEWDRETQYF. The CDR3 DNA sequence: TGCAGCGTTGAAGAGTGGGACAGGGAAACCCAGTACTTC. J is TRBJ2-5 and V is TRBV29-1; the match to TRBD1 covers 9 bases. The germline V gene has CDR1 SQVTM and CDR2 ANQGSEA. The CDR3 is 13 residues long. V shed 0 bases, J shed 8 bases, and the junction held 4 bases outside the gene matches.

The CDR3 DNA follows: TGTGCCAGCAGTTTCCGGGGATGGGCCACTGAAGCTTTCTTT. The encoded protein is CASSFRGWATEAFF. The V gene is TRBV27, the J gene TRBJ1-1; D unclear. With 3 bases removed from V and 4 bases from J, the gap between germline ends came to 12 bases. Germline CDR1 reads MNHEY; CDR2 reads SMNVEV (reference sequence). This CDR3 is built from 14 residues.

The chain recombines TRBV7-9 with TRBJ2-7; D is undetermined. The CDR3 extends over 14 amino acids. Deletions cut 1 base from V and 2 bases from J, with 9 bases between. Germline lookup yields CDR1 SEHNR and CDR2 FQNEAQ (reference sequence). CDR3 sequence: CASSLVPETYEQYF. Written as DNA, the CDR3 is TGTGCCAGCAGCTTAGTCCCCGAGACCTACGAGCAGTACTTC.

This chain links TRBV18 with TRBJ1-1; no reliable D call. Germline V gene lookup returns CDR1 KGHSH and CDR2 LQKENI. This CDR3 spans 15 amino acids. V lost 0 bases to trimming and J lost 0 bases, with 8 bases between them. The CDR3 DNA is TGTGCCAGCTCACCACCGGAGGCGTTGAACACTGAAGCTTTCTTT. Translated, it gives CASSPPEALNTEAFF.

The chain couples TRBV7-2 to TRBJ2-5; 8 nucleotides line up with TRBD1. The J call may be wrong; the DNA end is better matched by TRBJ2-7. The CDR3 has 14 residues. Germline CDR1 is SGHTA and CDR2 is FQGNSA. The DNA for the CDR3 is TGTGCCAGCAGCTACGGACAGGGTAGACACGAGCAGTACTTC. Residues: CASSYGQGRHEQYF.

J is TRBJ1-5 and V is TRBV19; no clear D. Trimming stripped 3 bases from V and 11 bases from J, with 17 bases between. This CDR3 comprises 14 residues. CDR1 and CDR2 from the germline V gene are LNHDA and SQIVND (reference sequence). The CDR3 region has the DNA TGTGCCAGTAGTATGAGCCGGGATAGTCCGGCCCAGCATTTT. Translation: CASSMSRDSPAQHF.

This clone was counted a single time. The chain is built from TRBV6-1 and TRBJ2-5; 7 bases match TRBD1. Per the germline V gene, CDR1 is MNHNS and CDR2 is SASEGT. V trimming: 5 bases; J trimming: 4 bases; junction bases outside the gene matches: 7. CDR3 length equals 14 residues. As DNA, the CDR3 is TGTGCCAGCAGTTTCAGACAGGGTCCAGAGACCCAGTACTTC. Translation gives CASSFRQGPETQYF.

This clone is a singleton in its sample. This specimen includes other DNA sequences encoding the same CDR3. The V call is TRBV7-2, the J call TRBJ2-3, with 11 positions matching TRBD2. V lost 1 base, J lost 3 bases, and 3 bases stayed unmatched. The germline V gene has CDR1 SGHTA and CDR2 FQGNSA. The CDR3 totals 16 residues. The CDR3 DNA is TGTGCCAGCAGCTTAGGACTAGCGGGAATTACAGATACGCAGTATTTT. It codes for CASSLGLAGITDTQYF.

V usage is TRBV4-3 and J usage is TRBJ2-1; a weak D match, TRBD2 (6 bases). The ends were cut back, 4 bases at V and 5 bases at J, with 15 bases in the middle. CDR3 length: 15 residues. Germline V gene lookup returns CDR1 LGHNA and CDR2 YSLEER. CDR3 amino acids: CASSLIGTVNNEQFF. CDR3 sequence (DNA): TGCGCCAGCAGCCTCATCGGGACTGTCAACAATGAGCAGTTCTTC.